This T cell receptor beta chain was sequenced in a study of T cells expressing NK-cell markers. Study as a whole: Among eight sequenced donors, seven carried HCMV seropositivity while one was seronegative.

Study-wide findings and caveats: Of CD8+ T cells, roughly 1.0-7.5% belonged to dominant NKG2C+ clonotypes in 5 or 6 donors.

Note on this clonotype: What it binds is not known.

The CDR3 contains 17 residues. Per the germline V gene, CDR1 is SGHNT and CDR2 is YYREEE (reference sequence). TCRdb re-called the 5' RACE reads and gives one entry per CDR3 protein, without DNA. The sample table includes 90,000 to 130,000 distinct CDR3 sequences. The specimen sequenced was blood T cells: a sorted CD56 or NKG2C T cell subset, CD4+ or CD8+ T cells, or bulk PBMC T cells (not recorded which). This sequence originates from a woman between 18 and 70 years old in good health. V and J are TRBV5-4 and TRBJ1-2. The CDR3 sequence: CASSLGTYSAPYHGYTF.